These 16 T cell receptor beta chains were sequenced from one sample in a study of T cells in Graves' hyperthyroidism and ophthalmopathy. TCR beta CDR3 regions were amplified from RNA. HTBI primers were used for first-round RT-PCR of the TCR CDR3. A single record per CDR3 protein comes from TCRdb applying MiXCR to the multiplex PCR reads. The data show 300,000 to 400,000 distinct CDR3 sequences, 15% to 20% seen once. Sequenced: blood. The receptors were gathered from a woman in her forties or fifties with Graves' hyperthyroidism.

CDR3 in DNA: TGCAGTGCTAGAGAGACTAGCGGGAGCTTAGATACGCAGTATTTT. This sequence encodes CSARETSGSLDTQYF. The chain carries TRBV20-1 and TRBJ2-3; 12 bases align to TRBD2. V gave up 0 bases and J gave up 5 bases; unmatched junction bases: 3. This CDR3 region has 15 residues. The V gene's germline CDR1 is DFQATT and CDR2 SNEGSKA (reference sequence).

This clonotype was recorded a few times. The chain is built from TRBV6-1 and TRBJ1-2; D remains ambiguous. Per the germline V gene, CDR1 is MNHNS and CDR2 is SASEGT. V dropped 6 bases and J dropped 4 bases, with 9 bases sitting between them. The CDR3 covers 12 residues. CDR3 in amino acids: CASSEKTYGYTF. In DNA, the CDR3 is TGTGCCAGCAGCGAAAAAACCTATGGCTACACCTTC.

This clonotype was detected only a few times. CDR3 amino acids: CASSPFRGRDTEAFF. CDR3 DNA sequence: TGCGCCAGCAGCCCGTTTCGGGGGCGCGACACTGAAGCTTTCTTT. The gene calls are TRBV4-1 and TRBJ1-1; tentatively, D is TRBD1 (6 bases). The V and J ends lost 4 bases and 3 bases respectively, with 15 bases between them. The CDR3 is made up of 15 amino acids. Germline V lookup: CDR1 MGHRA, CDR2 YSYEKL.

The V call is TRBV20-1, the J call TRBJ2-3; D is undetermined. The CDR3 sequence is 13 residues long. CDR1 is DFQATT, CDR2 SNEGSKA, per germline (reference sequence). V gave up 7 bases and J gave up 5 bases, with 16 bases separating them. CDR3 sequence reads: CSVKAPNGDTQYF. DNA of the CDR3: TGCAGTGTTAAAGCGCCGAATGGAGATACGCAGTATTTT.

A few counts support this clonotype. A read error is possible here, since a much larger clone lies one base away. V and J are TRBV5-1 and TRBJ2-7; D is possibly TRBD1 or TRBD2 (6 bases each). This CDR3 has 15 amino acids. In germline, CDR1 is SGHRS, CDR2 YFSETQ. The CDR3, as DNA: TGCGCCAGCAGCTTGGATGGAGGGGGAATCTACGAGCAGTGCTTC. This gives the protein CASSLDGGGIYEQCF.

This sequence joins TRBV10-3 and TRBJ2-3; D is unresolved. Germline CDR1 reads ENHRY; CDR2 reads SYGVKD. The CDR3 totals 15 residues. V lost 0 bases and J 5 bases, leaving 12 bases between the germline ends. The CDR3 protein is CAISESRSPGDTQYF. CDR3 nucleotide sequence: TGTGCCATCAGTGAGTCGCGAAGTCCTGGAGATACGCAGTATTTT.

This clonotype was counted ten times or more. This chain uses TRBV12-3 or TRBV12-4 with TRBJ2-1; 9 nucleotides match TRBD2. The CDR3 contains 16 residues. Trimming at V came to 6 bases and at J to 3 bases, leaving 9 bases not matched to a gene. The CDR3 DNA sequence: TGTGCCAGCAGCCGGGGTAGCGGGGGCTACTACAATGAGCAGTTCTTC. Protein: CASSRGSGGYYNEQFF.

This chain connects TRBV6-6 to TRBJ1-1; D may be TRBD1 (5 bases). Trimming removed 0 bases at V and 1 base at J, with 9 bases between. CDR3 length equals 15 residues. The germline V gene encodes CDR1 MNHNY and CDR2 SVGAGI (reference sequence). The CDR3 loop reads CASSYSGAGNTEAFF. The DNA for the CDR3 is TGTGCCAGCAGTTACTCCGGGGCGGGGAACACTGAAGCTTTCTTT.

This clonotype appeared many times. The V and J genes are TRBV30 and TRBJ2-5; D remains unclear. CDR3 length: 10 residues. CDR1 and CDR2 from the germline V gene are GTSNPN and SVGIG (reference sequence). With 2 bases removed from V and 5 bases from J, the gap between germline ends came to 3 bases. The CDR3 region has the DNA TGTGCCTGGAGTTTGGAGACCCAGTACTTC. Protein sequence: CAWSLETQYF.

This clonotype was observed at least ten times. V gene TRBV27 combines with J gene TRBJ2-1, with 10 bases lining up with TRBD2. The germline V gene encodes CDR1 MNHEY and CDR2 SMNVEV (reference sequence). V lost 3 bases and J lost 8; bases outside the gene matches: 7. There are 15 residues in the CDR3. CDR3: CASSFLAGGDDEQFF. The CDR3 bases are TGTGCCAGCAGTTTTTTAGCGGGAGGCGACGATGAGCAGTTCTTC.

This clonotype was counted ten times or more. This sequence joins TRBV2 and TRBJ1-2; maybe TRBD1 (5 bases). This CDR3 spans 15 amino acids. Trimming removed 6 bases at V and 3 bases at J, with 17 bases between. Germline-derived CDR1 and CDR2 are SNHLY and FYNNEI. The CDR3 DNA reads TGTGCCAGCAGGAGAAAGGCAGGGCCGGACTATGGCTACACCTTC. Translation: CASRRKAGPDYGYTF.

V and J are TRBV6-1 and TRBJ1-2; D not resolved. The V and J ends lost 5 bases and 4 bases respectively, with 8 bases between them. From germline, CDR1 is MNHNS and CDR2 SASEGT. The CDR3 contains 12 residues. DNA of the CDR3: TGTGCCAGCAGTTATAGGTTCTATGGCTACACCTTC. As protein: CASSYRFYGYTF.

This clonotype was counted a few times. The chain has TRBV10-1 and TRBJ2-2; perhaps TRBD2 as D (5 bases). CDR3 size: 14 residues. V was pared by 8 bases and J by 4 bases, with 14 bases between. CDR1 and CDR2 (germline): WNHNN, SYGVQD (reference sequence). CDR3 sequence: CASGRATTTGELFF. DNA of the CDR3: TGCGCCAGCGGGCGGGCTACGACCACCGGGGAGCTGTTTTTT.

V is TRBV19 and J is TRBJ1-4; D ambiguous. V lost 0 bases and J lost 5, with 10 bases in between. This CDR3 is built from 15 residues. Germline lookup yields CDR1 LNHDA and CDR2 SQIVND (reference sequence). In DNA form, the CDR3 reads TGTGCCAGTAGTATAGATCGGCAGCAAAATGAAAAACTGTTTTTT. Translated: CASSIDRQQNEKLFF.

This clonotype was seen only once. The chain couples TRBV5-5 to TRBJ2-6, with 10 positions matching TRBD1. The CDR3 loop spans 16 amino acids. In germline, CDR1 is SGHKS, CDR2 YYEKEE (reference sequence). The V and J ends lost 5 bases and 4 bases, in that order; junction bases with no gene match: 6. The CDR3 nucleotides are TGTGCCAGCAGGACAGGGGGCGCAGGCGGGGCCAACGTCCTGACTTTC. This gives the protein CASRTGGAGGANVLTF.

V usage is TRBV27 and J usage is TRBJ2-1, with D uncertain. The germline V and J ends were trimmed by 5 bases and 2 bases, with 7 bases remaining between them. The CDR3 covers 13 residues. CDR1 is MNHEY, CDR2 SMNVEV, per germline (reference sequence). The CDR3 loop is CASSTAPYNEQFF. In DNA form, the CDR3 reads TGTGCCAGCAGTACCGCCCCCTACAATGAGCAGTTCTTC.